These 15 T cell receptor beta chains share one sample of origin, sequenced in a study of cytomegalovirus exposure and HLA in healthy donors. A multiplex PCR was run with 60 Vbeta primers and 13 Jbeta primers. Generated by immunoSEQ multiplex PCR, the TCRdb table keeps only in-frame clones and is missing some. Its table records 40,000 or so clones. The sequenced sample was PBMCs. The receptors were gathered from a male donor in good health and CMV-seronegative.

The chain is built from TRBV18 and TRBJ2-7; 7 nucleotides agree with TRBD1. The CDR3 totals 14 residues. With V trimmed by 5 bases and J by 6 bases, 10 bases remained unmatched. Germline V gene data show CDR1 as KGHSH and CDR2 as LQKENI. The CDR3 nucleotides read TGTGCCAGCTCAAAGGACAGGCTTGTTGCCGAGCAGTACTTC. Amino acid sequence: CASSKDRLVAEQYF.

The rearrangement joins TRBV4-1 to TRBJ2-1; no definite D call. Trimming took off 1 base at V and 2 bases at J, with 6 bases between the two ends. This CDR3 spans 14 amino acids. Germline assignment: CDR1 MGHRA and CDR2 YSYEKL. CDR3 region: CASSQVSAYNEQFF. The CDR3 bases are TGCGCCAGCAGCCAAGTCTCGGCCTACAATGAGCAGTTCTTC.

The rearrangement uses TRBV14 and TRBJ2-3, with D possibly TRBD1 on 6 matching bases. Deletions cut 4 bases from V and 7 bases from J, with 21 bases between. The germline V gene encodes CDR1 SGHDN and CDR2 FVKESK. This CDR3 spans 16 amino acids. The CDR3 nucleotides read TGTGCCAGCAGCCCTCAGACAGGACCGGTATTCCATACGCAGTATTTT. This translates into CASSPQTGPVFHTQYF.

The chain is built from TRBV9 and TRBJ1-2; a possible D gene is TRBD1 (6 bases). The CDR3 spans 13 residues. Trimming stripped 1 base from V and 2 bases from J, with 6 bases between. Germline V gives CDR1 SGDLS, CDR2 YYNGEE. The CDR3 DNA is TGTGCCAGCAGCGTAACAGGGAACTATGGCTACACCTTC. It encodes CASSVTGNYGYTF.

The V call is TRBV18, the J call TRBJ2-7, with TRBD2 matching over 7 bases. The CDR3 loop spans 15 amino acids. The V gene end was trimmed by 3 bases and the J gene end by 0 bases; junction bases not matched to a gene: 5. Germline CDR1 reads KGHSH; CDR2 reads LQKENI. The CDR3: CASSPGGPHSYEQYF. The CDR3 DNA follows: TGTGCCAGCTCACCGGGAGGGCCCCACTCCTACGAGCAGTACTTC.

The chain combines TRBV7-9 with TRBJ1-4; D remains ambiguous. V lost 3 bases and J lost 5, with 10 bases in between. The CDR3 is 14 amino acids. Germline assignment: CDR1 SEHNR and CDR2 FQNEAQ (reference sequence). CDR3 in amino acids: CASSFPAPNEKLFF. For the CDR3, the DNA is TGTGCCAGCAGCTTCCCCGCGCCCAATGAAAAACTGTTTTTT. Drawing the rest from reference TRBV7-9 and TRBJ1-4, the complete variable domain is DTGVSQNPRHKITKRGQNVTFRCDPISEHNRLYWYRQTLGQGPEFLTYFQNEAQLEKSRLLSDRFSAERPKGSFSTLEIQRTEQGDSAMYLCASSFPAPNEKLFFGSGTQLSVL.

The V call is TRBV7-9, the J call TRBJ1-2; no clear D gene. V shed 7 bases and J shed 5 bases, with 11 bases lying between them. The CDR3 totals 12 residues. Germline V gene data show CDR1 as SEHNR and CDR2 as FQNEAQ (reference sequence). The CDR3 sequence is CASIDGAYGYTF. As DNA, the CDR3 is TGTGCCAGCATCGACGGAGCATATGGCTACACCTTC.

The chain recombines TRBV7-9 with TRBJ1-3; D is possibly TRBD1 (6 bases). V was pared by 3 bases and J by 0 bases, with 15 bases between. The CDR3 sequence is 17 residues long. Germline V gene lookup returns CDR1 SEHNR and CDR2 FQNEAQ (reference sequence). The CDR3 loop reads CASSLRHRESSGNTIYF. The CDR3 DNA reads TGTGCCAGCAGCTTGAGGCACAGGGAGAGCTCTGGAAACACCATATATTTT.

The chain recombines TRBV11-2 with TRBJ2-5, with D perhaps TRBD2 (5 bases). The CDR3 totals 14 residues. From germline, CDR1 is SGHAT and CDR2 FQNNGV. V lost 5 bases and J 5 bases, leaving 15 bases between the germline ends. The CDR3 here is CASSQRESPETQYF. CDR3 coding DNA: TGTGCCAGCAGCCAAAGGGAGTCCCCCGAGACCCAGTACTTC. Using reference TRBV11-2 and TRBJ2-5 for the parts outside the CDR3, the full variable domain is EAGVAQSPRYKIIEKRQSVAFWCNPISGHATLYWYQQILGQGPKLLIQFQNNGVVDDSQLPKDRFSAERLKGVDSTLKIQPAKLEDSAVYLCASSQRESPETQYFGPGTRLLVL.

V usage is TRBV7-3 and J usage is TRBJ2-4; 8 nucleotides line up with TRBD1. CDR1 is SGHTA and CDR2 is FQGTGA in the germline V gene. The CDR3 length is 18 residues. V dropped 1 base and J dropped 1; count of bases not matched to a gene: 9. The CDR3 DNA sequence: TGTGCCAGCAGCTTAATAACCCCAGGGGGCGCGGCCAAAAACATTCAGTACTTC. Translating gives CASSLITPGGAAKNIQYF.

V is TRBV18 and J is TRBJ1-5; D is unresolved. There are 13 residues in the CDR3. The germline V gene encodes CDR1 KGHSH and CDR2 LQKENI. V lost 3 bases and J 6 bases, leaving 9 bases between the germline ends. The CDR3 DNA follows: TGTGCCAGCTCACCTTCAGGATCTCAGCCCCAGCATTTT. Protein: CASSPSGSQPQHF.

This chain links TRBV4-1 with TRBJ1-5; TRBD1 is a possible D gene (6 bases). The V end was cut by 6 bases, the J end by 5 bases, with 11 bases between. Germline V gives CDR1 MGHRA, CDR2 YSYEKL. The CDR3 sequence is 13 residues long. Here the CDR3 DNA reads TGCGCCAGCAGTCGACAGGACGATCAGCCCCAGCATTTT. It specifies CASSRQDDQPQHF.

The CDR3 DNA reads as TGTGCCAGTAGTATTCCCCGGACAGGGGTGACCACTGAAGCTTTCTTT. It encodes CASSIPRTGVTTEAFF. The V gene is TRBV19, the J gene TRBJ1-1; 9 nucleotides line up with TRBD1. CDR1 and CDR2 from the germline V gene are LNHDA and SQIVND (reference sequence). This CDR3 has 16 amino acids. V lost 3 bases, J lost 4 bases, and 9 bases stayed unmatched.

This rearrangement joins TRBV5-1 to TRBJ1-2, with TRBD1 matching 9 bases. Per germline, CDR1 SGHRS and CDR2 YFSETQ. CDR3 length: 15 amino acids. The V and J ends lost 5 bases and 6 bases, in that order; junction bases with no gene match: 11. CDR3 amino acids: CASRQAGQGRHGYTF. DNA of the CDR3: TGCGCCAGCAGACAGGCGGGACAGGGTAGACATGGCTACACCTTC.

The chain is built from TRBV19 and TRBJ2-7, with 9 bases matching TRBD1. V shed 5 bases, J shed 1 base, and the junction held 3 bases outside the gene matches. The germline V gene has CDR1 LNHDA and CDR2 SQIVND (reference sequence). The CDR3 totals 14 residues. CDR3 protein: CASSLGTGSYEQYF. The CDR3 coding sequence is TGTGCCAGTAGTCTCGGGACAGGGTCCTACGAGCAGTACTTC.